This TCR beta chain was captured by sequencing in a study of identical twins. General study findings and limits: Conclusions leaned on cross-sectional statistical analysis and did not track the same donors over time.

Remarks on this clonotype: Its target is unknown.

MiXCR, run by TCRdb on the 5' RACE reads, gives a single entry per CDR3 protein. The table shows some 760,000 distinct CDR3 sequences, with about 20% occurring only once. This sample also appeared in a second study, on T cells expressing NK-cell markers. That work states: The TCR beta repertoires were obtained from sorted CD3+CD56+NKG2C+, CD3+CD56+NKG2C- and CD3+CD56-NKG2C+ T cells. Out of eight donors sequenced, seven tested HCMV-seropositive and the remaining one seronegative. Several donors' CD3+CD56-NKG2C+ cells were dominated by the same clonotypes.

The sequence came from a woman younger than 30 in good health. The sequencing sample was made of PBMCs.

The CDR3 DNA sequence: TGTGCCATCAGCATGGACAACTCCTACGAGCAGTACTTC. This codes for CAISMDNSYEQYF. The chain employs TRBV10-3 and TRBJ2-7; TRBD1 might be the D (5 bases). The CDR3 loop spans 13 amino acids. Germline-derived CDR1 and CDR2 are ENHRY and SYGVKD. With 6 bases removed from V and 0 bases from J, the gap between germline ends came to 9 bases.